This T cell receptor (beta chain) came from a study of shared T cell receptors in the human thymus. Here immunoSEQ multiplex PCR was the method, and the copy in TCRdb shows in-frame clones only, minus some. The data hold about 660,000 clones, with around 87% observed a single time. The sample was also linked to a second study, of human thymus T cells. That paper adds: Donation came from healthy Finnish infants having corrective surgery for congenital heart defects. Thymus tissue was removed during corrective cardiac surgery. Repertoires sampled from thymus and blood appeared biased in V and J gene usage. What related research reported was that thymic repertoires overlapped highly among unrelated individuals.

This receptor was taken from a boy in the first two years of life with a congenital heart defect. Sequenced sample: thymocytes.

In nucleotides, the CDR3 is TGTGCCAGCAGTTACTCAAGGGGGCATGGAGAAAAACTGTTTTTT. Translated, it gives CASSYSRGHGEKLFF. The chain couples TRBV6-5 to TRBJ1-4, with 7 nucleotides matching TRBD1. The CDR3 covers 15 residues. Germline-derived CDR1 and CDR2 are MNHEY and SVGAGI. Unmatched junction bases numbered 6, after V lost 0 bases and J lost 8 bases.